These 19 T cell receptor beta chains were sequenced from one sample in a study of control samples from healthy donors and cancer patients. The data were produced by immunoSEQ multiplex PCR, yet TCRdb's version contains in-frame clones alone and is incomplete. The sample has 150,000 to 200,000 clones, about 91% seen once. Source material: blood. All receptors come from a woman aged 25 to 39 in good health.

This clone appeared a few times. This chain joins TRBV5-1 and TRBJ2-2; D is possibly TRBD2 (6 bases). The CDR3 is 15 residues long. The V end was cut by 3 bases, the J end by 0 bases, with 9 bases between. CDR1 is SGHRS and CDR2 is YFSETQ in the germline V gene. The DNA of the CDR3 is TGCGCCAGCAGCTCCAGGACTACGAACACCGGGGAGCTGTTTTTT. Its protein product is CASSSRTTNTGELFF.

The V and J genes are TRBV4-1 and TRBJ1-5, with 7 bases identical to TRBD1. V lost 0 bases and J lost 9; bases outside the gene matches: 8. This CDR3 is 15 amino acids long. Germline V gene lookup returns CDR1 MGHRA and CDR2 YSYEKL. The CDR3 protein is CASSQDRGGFSPQHF. The CDR3 DNA follows: TGCGCCAGCAGCCAAGACAGGGGGGGGTTTTCGCCCCAGCATTTT.

The CDR3 coding sequence is TGTGCCAGCAGTCCTTTCGCCTTCTTAGCAGATACGCAGTATTTT. Translating it yields CASSPFAFLADTQYF. V and J are TRBV9 and TRBJ2-3; D gene ambiguous. V dropped 5 bases and J dropped 4 bases, with 17 bases sitting between them. CDR1 is SGDLS and CDR2 is YYNGEE in the germline V gene. This CDR3 has 15 amino acids.

The V call is TRBV19, the J call TRBJ2-3; D unclear. This CDR3 has 12 amino acids. Germline CDR1 reads LNHDA; CDR2 reads SQIVND (reference sequence). Between the trimmed V and J ends, which lost 11 bases and 4 bases, there was a span of 13 bases. The CDR3 sequence is CASRTAPDTQYF. The CDR3 DNA is TGTGCCTCGAGGACGGCCCCAGATACGCAGTATTTT.

CDR3 bases: TGTGCCATCAGTGATCGGAGACAGGGGGCTTCCTACGAGCAGTACTTC. It translates to CAISDRRQGASYEQYF. V and J are TRBV10-3 and TRBJ2-7; 10 bases agree with TRBD1. V gave up 3 bases and J gave up 1 base; unmatched junction bases: 6. Per germline, CDR1 ENHRY and CDR2 SYGVKD. The CDR3 runs to 16 residues.

This clone was recorded only once. The chain links TRBV5-6 to TRBJ1-2, with D perhaps TRBD1 (5 bases). The germline V gene has CDR1 SGHDT and CDR2 YYEEEE. CDR3 length: 15 residues. Trimming removed 0 bases from V and 7 bases from J, with 16 bases in between. The DNA of the CDR3 is TGTGCCAGCAGCTTGGGGCCGGCAGGGCTGGTTGGCTACACCTTC. Translated, it gives CASSLGPAGLVGYTF.

The chain couples TRBV7-9 to TRBJ1-3; the D gene is possibly TRBD1 (6 bases). V was trimmed by 7 bases and J by 4 bases, leaving 20 bases between them. The germline V gene has CDR1 SEHNR and CDR2 FQNEAQ (reference sequence). This CDR3 region has 16 residues. CDR3 coding DNA: TGTGCCAGCAACCGATATATAGCAGGGGTAGGAAACACCATATATTTT. The encoded protein is CASNRYIAGVGNTIYF.

On this clone: Other DNA sequences in the sample encode the same CDR3. The rearrangement uses TRBV2 and TRBJ2-7; D uncertain. V lost 6 bases to trimming and J lost 4 bases, with 4 bases between them. CDR1 is SNHLY, CDR2 FYNNEI, per germline. This CDR3 is built from 10 residues. The CDR3 here is CASSVYEQYF. The CDR3 bases are TGTGCCAGCAGCGTTTACGAGCAGTACTTC.

V is TRBV28 and J is TRBJ2-3; D is uncertain. The V and J ends lost 3 bases and 1 base respectively, with 11 bases between them. The CDR3 consists of 15 residues. Germline V gene sequence: CDR1 MDHEN, CDR2 SYDVKM. The CDR3 here is CASSFWGGRTDTQYF. The CDR3 DNA reads TGTGCCAGCAGTTTTTGGGGTGGACGCACAGATACGCAGTATTTT.

This clone was counted only a few times. This sequence joins TRBV6-5 and TRBJ1-6; D unclear. From germline, CDR1 is MNHEY and CDR2 SVGAGI. CDR3 length: 13 residues. Trimming removed 6 bases from V and 7 bases from J, with 10 bases in between. The CDR3 loop is CASSPRLNSPLHF. The DNA for the CDR3 is TGTGCCAGCAGCCCACGACTGAATTCACCCCTCCACTTT.

The chain is built from TRBV5-1 and TRBJ1-6, with D possibly being TRBD1 (6 bases). CDR1 is SGHRS, CDR2 YFSETQ, per germline. CDR3 size: 15 residues. Trimming removed 0 bases from V and 10 bases from J, with 14 bases in between. The CDR3 sequence is CASSLGTGKRSPLHF. The CDR3 nucleotides are TGCGCCAGCAGCTTGGGAACAGGGAAGCGCTCACCCCTCCACTTT.

The V call is TRBV18, the J call TRBJ2-1; 10 nucleotides line up with TRBD2. V lost 3 bases and J lost 9; bases outside the gene matches: 8. The CDR3 runs to 15 residues. Per germline, CDR1 KGHSH and CDR2 LQKENI. The CDR3: CASSPASGGASEQFF. The DNA of the CDR3 is TGTGCCAGCTCACCGGCCAGCGGGGGGGCCTCTGAGCAGTTCTTC.

The J gene is TRBJ1-2, the V gene TRBV7-2, with D perhaps TRBD1 (6 bases). The CDR3 extends over 17 amino acids. Trimming removed 1 base from V and 1 base from J, with 16 bases in between. Germline V lookup: CDR1 SGHTA, CDR2 FQGNSA. CDR3 in DNA: TGTGCCAGCAGCTTAGTCTCAGGGGCGACAATTAACTATGGCTACACCTTC. Its protein product is CASSLVSGATINYGYTF.

This clone was picked up a small number of times. This chain links TRBV5-1 with TRBJ1-1, with TRBD1 matching over 7 bases. Trimming at V came to 0 bases and at J to 1 base, leaving 0 bases not matched to a gene. The CDR3 is 14 amino acids. Germline V gives CDR1 SGHRS, CDR2 YFSETQ. CDR3 DNA: TGCGCCAGCAGCTTGGACAGGGGGAACACTGAAGCTTTCTTT. Residues: CASSLDRGNTEAFF. The whole variable domain, remainder taken from reference TRBV5-1 and TRBJ1-1, is KAGVTQTPRYLIKTRGQQVTLSCSPISGHRSVSWYQQTPGQGLQFLFEYFSETQRNKGNFPGRFSGRQFSNSRSEMNVSTLELGDSALYLCASSLDRGNTEAFFGQGTRLTVV.

This sequence joins TRBV10-3 and TRBJ1-1; D ambiguous. There are 13 residues in the CDR3. Trimming pared 4 bases from V and 5 bases from J, leaving 11 bases between. Germline CDR1 and CDR2: ENHRY and SYGVKD. The CDR3, as DNA: TGTGCCATCAGTGCTGGGGTAGGGACTGAAGCTTTCTTT. As protein: CAISAGVGTEAFF.

This sequence joins TRBV2 and TRBJ1-4, with TRBD1 as a possible D gene (6 bases). The CDR3 sequence is 15 residues long. V was cut by 7 bases and J by 0 bases, with 12 bases left in between. Looked up from germline, CDR1 is SNHLY and CDR2 is FYNNEI. CDR3: CASITDRSTNEKLFF. In DNA, the CDR3 is TGTGCCAGCATTACAGACAGGTCAACTAATGAAAAACTGTTTTTT.

The rearrangement links TRBV6-1 to TRBJ2-3; 9 nucleotides line up with TRBD2. The CDR3 totals 17 residues. J lost 2 bases, V lost 2 bases, and 8 bases had no gene match. Germline V CDR1 and CDR2: MNHNS, SASEGT. The CDR3 is CASSESQLAGYTDTQYF. CDR3 sequence (DNA): TGTGCCAGCAGTGAATCCCAACTAGCGGGCTACACAGATACGCAGTATTTT.

The chain combines TRBV5-6 with TRBJ1-5; no definite D call. This CDR3 has 14 residues. Trimming pared 2 bases from V and 2 bases from J, leaving 8 bases between. Germline assignment: CDR1 SGHDT and CDR2 YYEEEE. This CDR3 reads CASSLGAGNQPQHF. The CDR3 DNA reads as TGTGCCAGCAGCTTAGGAGCAGGCAATCAGCCCCAGCATTTT.

The V call is TRBV20-1, the J call TRBJ1-1; no clear D gene. Germline V gene data show CDR1 as DFQATT and CDR2 as SNEGSKA (reference sequence). The CDR3 spans 14 residues. The V gene lost 3 bases and the J gene lost 2 bases, with 13 bases spanning the gap. CDR3 region: CSASLARSNTEAFF. CDR3 DNA: TGCAGTGCTAGTTTGGCCAGGTCTAACACTGAAGCTTTCTTT.